Reported below is one TCR beta chain. Antigen unknown. These data come from a study of graft-versus-host responses after intestinal transplantation. Looked up from germline, CDR1 is SEHNR and CDR2 is FQNEAQ (reference sequence). Trimming removed 5 bases from V and 3 bases from J; junction bases left unmatched: 13. This CDR3 has 16 amino acids. Clones were sequenced by immunoSEQ multiplex PCR, and TCRdb holds only the in-frame ones, with some missing. The sample records roughly 120,000 clones, around 93% being singletons. Findings and limits, study-wide: Analysis identified GvH clones in recipient marrow, with some appearing first in ileum or blood.

The sequence was obtained from a human donor who received an intestinal transplant. The V gene is TRBV7-9, the J gene TRBJ2-7; 7 bases map to TRBD2. This sample comprised unstimulated CD8+ T cells sorted from spleen or lymph node cells, obtained before intestinal transplant. CDR3 region: CASSPPGQGLNYEQYF. CDR3 nucleotide sequence: TGTGCCAGCAGCCCACCCGGGCAGGGACTAAACTACGAGCAGTACTTC.